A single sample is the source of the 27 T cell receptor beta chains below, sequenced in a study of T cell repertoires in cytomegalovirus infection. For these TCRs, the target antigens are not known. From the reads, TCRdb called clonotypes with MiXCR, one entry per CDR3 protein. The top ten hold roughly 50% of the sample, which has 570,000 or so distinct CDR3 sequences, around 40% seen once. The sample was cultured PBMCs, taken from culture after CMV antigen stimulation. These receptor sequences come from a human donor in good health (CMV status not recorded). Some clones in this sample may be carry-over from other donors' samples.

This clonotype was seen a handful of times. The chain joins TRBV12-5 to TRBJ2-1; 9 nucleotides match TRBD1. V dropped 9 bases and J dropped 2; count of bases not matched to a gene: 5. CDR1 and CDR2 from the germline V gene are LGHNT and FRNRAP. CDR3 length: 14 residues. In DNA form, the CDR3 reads TGTGCTAGCCGCCGACAGGGGGCCTACAATGAGCAGTTCTTC. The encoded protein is CASRRQGAYNEQFF. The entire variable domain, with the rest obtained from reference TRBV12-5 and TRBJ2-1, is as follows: DARVTQTPRHKVTEMGQEVTMRCQPILGHNTVFWYRQTMMQGLELLAYFRNRAPLDDSGMPKDRFSAEMPDATLATLKIQPSEPRDSAVYFCASRRQGAYNEQFFGPGTRLTVL.

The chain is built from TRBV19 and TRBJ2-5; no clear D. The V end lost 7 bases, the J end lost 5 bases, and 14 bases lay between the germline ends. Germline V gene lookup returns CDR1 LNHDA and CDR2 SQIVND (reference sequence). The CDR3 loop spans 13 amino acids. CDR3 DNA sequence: TGTGCCAGTACTAGAAAGGCAAGCGAGACCCAGTACTTC. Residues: CASTRKASETQYF.

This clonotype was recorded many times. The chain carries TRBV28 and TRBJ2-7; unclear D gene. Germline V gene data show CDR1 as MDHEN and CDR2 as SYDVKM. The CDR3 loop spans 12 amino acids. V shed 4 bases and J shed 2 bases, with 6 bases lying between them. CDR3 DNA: TGTGCCAGCAGTTCCCCCCCCTACGAGCAGTACTTC. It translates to CASSSPPYEQYF.

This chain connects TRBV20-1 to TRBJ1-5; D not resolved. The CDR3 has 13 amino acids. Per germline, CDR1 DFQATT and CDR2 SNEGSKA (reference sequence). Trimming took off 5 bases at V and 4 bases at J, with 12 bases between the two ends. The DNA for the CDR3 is TGCAGTGCTTCGGAGGTCGCAAATCAGCCCCAGCATTTT. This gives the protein CSASEVANQPQHF.

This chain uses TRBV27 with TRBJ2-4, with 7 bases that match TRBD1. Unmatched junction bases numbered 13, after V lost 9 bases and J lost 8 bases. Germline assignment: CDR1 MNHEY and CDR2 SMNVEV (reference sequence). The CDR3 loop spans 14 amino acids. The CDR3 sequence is CASGPRTGTDIQYF. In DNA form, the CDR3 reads TGTGCCAGTGGCCCCCGGACAGGCACGGACATTCAGTACTTC.

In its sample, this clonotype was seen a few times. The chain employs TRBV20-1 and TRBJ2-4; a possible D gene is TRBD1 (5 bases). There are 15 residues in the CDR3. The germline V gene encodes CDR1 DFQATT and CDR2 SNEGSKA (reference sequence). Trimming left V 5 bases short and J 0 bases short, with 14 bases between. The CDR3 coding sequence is TGCAGTGCTCCGGAAAAGGGGCTAGCCAAAAACATTCAGTACTTC. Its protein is CSAPEKGLAKNIQYF.

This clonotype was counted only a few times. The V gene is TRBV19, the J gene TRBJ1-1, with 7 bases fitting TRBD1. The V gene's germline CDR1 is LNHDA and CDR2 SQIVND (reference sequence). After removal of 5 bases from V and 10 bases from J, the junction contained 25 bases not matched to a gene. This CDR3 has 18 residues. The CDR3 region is CASSESDRLGQARIGAFF. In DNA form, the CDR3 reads TGTGCCAGTAGTGAAAGCGATCGACTCGGACAGGCGCGCATCGGAGCTTTCTTT.

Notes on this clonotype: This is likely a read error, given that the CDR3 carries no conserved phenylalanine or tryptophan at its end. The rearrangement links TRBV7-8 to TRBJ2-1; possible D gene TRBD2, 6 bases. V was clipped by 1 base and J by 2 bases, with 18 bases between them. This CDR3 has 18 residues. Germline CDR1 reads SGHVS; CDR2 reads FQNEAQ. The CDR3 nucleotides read TGTGCCAGCAGCTTAGAATTTGTGGGAGGTATCCCCTACAATGAGCAGTTCTTA. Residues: CASSLEFVGGIPYNEQFL.

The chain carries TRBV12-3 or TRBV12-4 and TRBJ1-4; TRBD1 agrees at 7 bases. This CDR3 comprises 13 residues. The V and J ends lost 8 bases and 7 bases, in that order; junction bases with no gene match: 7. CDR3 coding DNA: TGTGCCAGCCGTAGGGGGCTAGGTGAAAAACTGTTTTTT. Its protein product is CASRRGLGEKLFF.

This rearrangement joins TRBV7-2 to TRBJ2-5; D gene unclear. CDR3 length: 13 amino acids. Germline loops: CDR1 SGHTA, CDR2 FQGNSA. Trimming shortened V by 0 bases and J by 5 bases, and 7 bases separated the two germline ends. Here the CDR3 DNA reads TGTGCCAGCAGCTTAGCGCGCGACGAGACCCAGTACTTC. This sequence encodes CASSLARDETQYF.

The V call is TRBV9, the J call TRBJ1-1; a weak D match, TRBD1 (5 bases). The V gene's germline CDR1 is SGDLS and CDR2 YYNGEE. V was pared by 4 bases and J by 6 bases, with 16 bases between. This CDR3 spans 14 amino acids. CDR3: CASSPQVGDAEAFF. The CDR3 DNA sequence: TGTGCCAGCAGCCCGCAAGTGGGGGACGCTGAAGCTTTCTTT.

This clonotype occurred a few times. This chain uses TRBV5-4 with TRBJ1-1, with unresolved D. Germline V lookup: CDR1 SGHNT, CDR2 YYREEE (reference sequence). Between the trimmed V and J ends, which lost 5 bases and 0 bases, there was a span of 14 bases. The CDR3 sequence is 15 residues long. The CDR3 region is CASREMDGMNTEAFF. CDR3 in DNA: TGTGCCAGCAGGGAAATGGACGGTATGAACACTGAAGCTTTCTTT.

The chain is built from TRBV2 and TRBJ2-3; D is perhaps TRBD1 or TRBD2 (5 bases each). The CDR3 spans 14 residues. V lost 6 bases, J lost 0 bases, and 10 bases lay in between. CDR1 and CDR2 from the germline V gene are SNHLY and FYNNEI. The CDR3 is CASSGDPSTDTQYF. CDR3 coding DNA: TGTGCCAGCAGCGGGGACCCTAGCACAGATACGCAGTATTTT. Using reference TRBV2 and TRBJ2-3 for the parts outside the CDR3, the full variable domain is EPEVTQTPSHQVTQMGQEVILRCVPISNHLYFYWYRQILGQKVEFLVSFYNNEISEKSEIFDDQFSVERPDGSNFTLKIRSTKLEDSAMYFCASSGDPSTDTQYFGPGTRLTVL.

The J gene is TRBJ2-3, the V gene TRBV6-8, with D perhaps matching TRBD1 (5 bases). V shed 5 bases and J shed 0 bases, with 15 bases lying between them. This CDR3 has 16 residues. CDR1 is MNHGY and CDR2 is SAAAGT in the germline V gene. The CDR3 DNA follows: TGTGCCAGCAGTCCCCCCTTGGGGCGAAGCACAGATACGCAGTATTTT. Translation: CASSPPLGRSTDTQYF.

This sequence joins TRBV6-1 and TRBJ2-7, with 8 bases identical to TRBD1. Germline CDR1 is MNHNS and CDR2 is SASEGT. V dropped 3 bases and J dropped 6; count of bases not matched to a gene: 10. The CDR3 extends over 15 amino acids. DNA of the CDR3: TGTGCCAGCAGTGAGACAGGGGCCGGACTGGGCGAGCAGTACTTC. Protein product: CASSETGAGLGEQYF.

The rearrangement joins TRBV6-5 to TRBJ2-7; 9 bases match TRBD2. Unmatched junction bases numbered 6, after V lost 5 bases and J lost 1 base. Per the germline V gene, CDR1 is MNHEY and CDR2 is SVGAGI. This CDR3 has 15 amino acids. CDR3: CASSRLAEASYEQYF. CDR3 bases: TGTGCCAGCAGTAGACTAGCGGAAGCTTCCTACGAGCAGTACTTC.

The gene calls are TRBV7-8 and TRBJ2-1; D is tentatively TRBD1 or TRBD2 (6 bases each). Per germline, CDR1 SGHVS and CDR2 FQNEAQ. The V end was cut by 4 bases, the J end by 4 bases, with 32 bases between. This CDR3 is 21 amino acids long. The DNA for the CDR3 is TGTGCCAGCAGCTCGGGGCTTAGACAGAGGGGGGCGCCGATTCAATACAATGAGCAGTTCTTC. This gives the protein CASSSGLRQRGAPIQYNEQFF.

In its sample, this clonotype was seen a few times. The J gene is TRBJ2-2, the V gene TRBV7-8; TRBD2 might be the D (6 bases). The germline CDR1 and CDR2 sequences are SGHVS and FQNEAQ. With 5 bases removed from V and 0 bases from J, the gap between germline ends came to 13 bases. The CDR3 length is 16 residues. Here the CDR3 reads CASSGREDTNTGELFF. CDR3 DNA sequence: TGTGCCAGCAGCGGGCGGGAAGATACGAACACCGGGGAGCTGTTTTTT. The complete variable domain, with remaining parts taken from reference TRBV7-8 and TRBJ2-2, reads GAGVSQSPRYKVAKRGQDVALRCDPISGHVSLFWYQQALGQGPEFLTYFQNEAQLDKSGLPSDRFFAERPEGSVSTLKIQRTQQEDSAVYLCASSGREDTNTGELFFGEGSRLTVL.

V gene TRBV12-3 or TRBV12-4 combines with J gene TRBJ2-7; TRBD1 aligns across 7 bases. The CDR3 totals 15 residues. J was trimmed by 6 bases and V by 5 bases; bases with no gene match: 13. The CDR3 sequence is CASSPGDSHHAEQYF. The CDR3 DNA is TGTGCCAGCAGTCCTGGGGACAGCCACCACGCCGAGCAGTACTTC.

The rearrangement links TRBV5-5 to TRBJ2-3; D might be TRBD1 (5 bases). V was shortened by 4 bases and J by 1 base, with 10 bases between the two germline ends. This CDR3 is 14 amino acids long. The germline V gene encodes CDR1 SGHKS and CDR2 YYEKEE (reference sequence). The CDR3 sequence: CASSLGHRTDTQYF. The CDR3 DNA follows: TGTGCCAGCAGCCTCGGACACCGCACAGATACGCAGTATTTT.

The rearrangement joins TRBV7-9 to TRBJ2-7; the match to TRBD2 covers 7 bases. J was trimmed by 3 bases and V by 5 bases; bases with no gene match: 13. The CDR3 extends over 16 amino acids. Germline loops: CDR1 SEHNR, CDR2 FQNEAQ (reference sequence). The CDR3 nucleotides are TGTGCCAGCAGCCCCAGCTCTGGGGGGGAACTCTACGAGCAGTACTTC. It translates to CASSPSSGGELYEQYF. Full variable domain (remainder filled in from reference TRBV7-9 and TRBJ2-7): DTGVSQNPRHKITKRGQNVTFRCDPISEHNRLYWYRQTLGQGPEFLTYFQNEAQLEKSRLLSDRFSAERPKGSFSTLEIQRTEQGDSAMYLCASSPSSGGELYEQYFGPGTRLTVT.

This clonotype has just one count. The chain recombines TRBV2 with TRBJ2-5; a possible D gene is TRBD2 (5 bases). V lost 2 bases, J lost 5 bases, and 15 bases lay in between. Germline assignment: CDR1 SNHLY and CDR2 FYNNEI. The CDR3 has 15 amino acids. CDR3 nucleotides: TGTGCCAGCAGTGAATCTTGGAGAGGAGGCGAGACCCAGTACTTC. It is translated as CASSESWRGGETQYF.

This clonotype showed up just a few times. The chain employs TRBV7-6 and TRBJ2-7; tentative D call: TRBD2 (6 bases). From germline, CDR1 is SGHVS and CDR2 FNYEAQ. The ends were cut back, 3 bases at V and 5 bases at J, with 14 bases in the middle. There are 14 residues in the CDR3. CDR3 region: CASSLPPGVHEQYF. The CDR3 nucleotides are TGTGCCAGCAGCTTGCCGCCGGGGGTTCACGAGCAGTACTTC.

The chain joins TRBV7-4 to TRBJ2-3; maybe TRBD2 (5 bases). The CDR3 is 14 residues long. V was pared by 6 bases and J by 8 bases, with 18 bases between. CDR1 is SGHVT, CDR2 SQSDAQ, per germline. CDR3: CASRPGSSAATQYF. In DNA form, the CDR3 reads TGTGCCAGCAGGCCGGGGAGCTCCGCGGCTACGCAGTATTTT.

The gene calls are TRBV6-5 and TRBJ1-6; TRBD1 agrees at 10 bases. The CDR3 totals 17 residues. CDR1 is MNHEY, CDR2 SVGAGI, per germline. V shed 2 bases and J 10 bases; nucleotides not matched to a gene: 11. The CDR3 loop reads CASSYRFLGTGESPLHF. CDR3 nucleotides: TGTGCCAGCAGTTACCGTTTTTTGGGGACAGGGGAATCACCCCTCCACTTT.

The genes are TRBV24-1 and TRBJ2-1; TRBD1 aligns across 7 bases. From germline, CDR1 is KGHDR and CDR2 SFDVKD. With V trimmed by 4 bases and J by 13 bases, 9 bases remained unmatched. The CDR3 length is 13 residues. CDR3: CATSEPNRGGQFF. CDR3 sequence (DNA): TGTGCCACCAGTGAGCCCAACAGGGGCGGTCAGTTCTTC.

The CDR3 DNA reads TGTGCCAGCAGCCGGTGGGTTAACACTGAAGCTTTCTTT. Residues: CASSRWVNTEAFF. V and J are TRBV14 and TRBJ1-1; D unresolved. Germline V gene lookup returns CDR1 SGHDN and CDR2 FVKESK. The CDR3 has 13 amino acids. Trimming took 4 bases from V and 2 from J, leaving 8 bases between them.